This T cell receptor (beta chain) was found in a study of tumor-infiltrating lymphocytes in primary liver carcinoma. The input was about 490 ng total RNA; TCR beta cDNA was made from it with a constant-region primer. Slightly modified ARM-PCR, run as three nested multiplex PCR rounds, produced the TCR beta libraries. Investigators reported that the first two PCR rounds, at roughly 11 cycles each, used TRBV1-TRBV30 forward primers with a C-beta reverse primer. TCRdb re-called the multiplex PCR reads with MiXCR, one entry per CDR3 protein. The sample shows under 200,000 distinct CDR3 sequences, 85% of them seen only once. Study-level findings and limits: Merely some 8-25% of top clones spanned all five tumor regions.

This clonotype was picked up one time. Its antigen is undetermined. From roughly 18-30 mg of unsorted bulk tissue, DNA and RNA were co-extracted together. Samples were taken from five separate regions (per tumor). V dropped 5 bases and J dropped 12 bases, with 22 bases sitting between them. The CDR3 covers 13 residues. Germline values: CDR1 SQVTM, CDR2 ANQGSEA. Input material: tumor tissue from primary liver carcinoma. The chain carries TRBV29-1 and TRBJ1-2; the D is unclear. The source of this sequence is a man aged 35 to 55 with primary liver carcinoma and hepatitis B virus infection. The CDR3 DNA reads TGCAGCGTTCCAGCGGCCACTGCGGACGGCCACACCTTC. It yields the protein CSVPAATADGHTF.